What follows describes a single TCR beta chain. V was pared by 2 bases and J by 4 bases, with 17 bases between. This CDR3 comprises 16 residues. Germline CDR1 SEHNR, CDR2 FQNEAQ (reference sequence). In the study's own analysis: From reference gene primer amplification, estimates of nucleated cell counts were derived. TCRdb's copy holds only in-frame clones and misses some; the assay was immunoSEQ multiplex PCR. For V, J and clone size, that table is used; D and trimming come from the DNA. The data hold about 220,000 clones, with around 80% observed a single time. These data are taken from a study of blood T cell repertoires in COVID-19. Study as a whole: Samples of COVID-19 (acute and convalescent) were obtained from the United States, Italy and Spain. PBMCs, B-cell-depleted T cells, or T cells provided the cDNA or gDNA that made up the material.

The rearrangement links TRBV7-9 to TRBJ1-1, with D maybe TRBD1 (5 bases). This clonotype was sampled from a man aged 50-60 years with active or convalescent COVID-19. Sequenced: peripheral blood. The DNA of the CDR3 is TGTGCCAGCAGCTTACTATGGGGGGATGGTGGCACTGAAGCTTTCTTT. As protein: CASSLLWGDGGTEAFF.